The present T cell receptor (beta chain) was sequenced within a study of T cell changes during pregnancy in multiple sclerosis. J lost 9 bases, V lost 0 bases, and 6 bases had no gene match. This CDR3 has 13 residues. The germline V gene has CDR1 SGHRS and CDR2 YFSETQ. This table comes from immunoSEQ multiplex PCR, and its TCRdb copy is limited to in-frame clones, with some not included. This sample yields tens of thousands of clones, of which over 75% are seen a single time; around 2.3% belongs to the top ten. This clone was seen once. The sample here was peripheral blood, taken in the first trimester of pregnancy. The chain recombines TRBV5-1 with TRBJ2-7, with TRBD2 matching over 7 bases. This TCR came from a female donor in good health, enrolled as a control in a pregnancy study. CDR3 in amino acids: CASSLAGGTGQYF. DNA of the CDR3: TGCGCCAGCAGCTTGGCCGGGGGGACCGGGCAGTACTTC.